This is a list of T cell receptor beta chains from one sample in a study of T cell responses to AZD1222 COVID-19 vaccine. Repertoires were generated with immunoSEQ multiplex PCR, while TCRdb's copy carries only in-frame clones and drops some. The sample consists of 110,000 or so clones, around 83% of them appearing once. Source: peripheral blood, taken 28 days after the second AZD1222 dose. Receptors were obtained from an adult who received the AZD1222 COVID-19 vaccine. CDR3s include the opening cysteine and the closing phenylalanine or tryptophan.

CDR3aa	v_gene	j_gene
CASSPRTAPSGNTIYF	TRBV19	TRBJ1-3
CASSLARQDYGYTF	TRBV27	TRBJ1-2
CASSYSPGQGVRETQYF	TRBV6-2/TRBV6-3	TRBJ2-5
CASSPGGREEQYF	TRBV18	TRBJ2-7
CASSLDRQSTNEKLFF	TRBV7-9	TRBJ1-4
CSVDPDRDYGYTF	TRBV29-1	TRBJ1-2
CASSLGQGHSGNTIYF	TRBV7-9	TRBJ1-3
CASSLTGTGVDTQYF	TRBV7-2	TRBJ2-3
CASRRDLTGELFF	TRBV10-1	TRBJ2-2
CASSPVGQTSYEQYF	TRBV5-1	TRBJ2-7
CASTSTANTGELFF	TRBV7-9	TRBJ2-2
CASSLNRAAGYTF	TRBV28	TRBJ1-2
CASSLGRVGNEKLFF	TRBV3-1/TRBV3-2	TRBJ1-4
CASGPGTAALGGELFF	TRBV12-5	TRBJ2-2
CASSVGDSQETQYF	TRBV9	TRBJ2-5
CASSDSTGGYNEQFF	TRBV6-4	TRBJ2-1
CASSLGLPQRDTQYF	TRBV7-6	TRBJ2-3
CASRHLQGKNHYGYTF	TRBV28	TRBJ1-2
CASREPGQGRYGYTF	TRBV19	TRBJ1-2
CASSSPKGIASGRDSYEQYF	TRBV27	TRBJ2-7
CASSPPTGTGGTSGSGYEQYF	TRBV23-1	TRBJ2-7
CASSPPRGAFRPQHF	TRBV5-1	TRBJ1-5
CASSLAVTAGDGYTF	TRBV7-8	TRBJ1-2
CASSFLGGGITEAFF	TRBV7-2	TRBJ1-1